This TCR beta chain was sequenced during a study of blood T cell repertoires in COVID-19 (dated by TCRdb to the early 2020s). Background on the whole study: Samples covering the acute and convalescent phases of COVID-19 were provided by collaborators in the United States, Italy and Spain. A de-identified subject ID, COVID-19 status, age in years and sex were almost always included in the sample metadata. Where available, HLA class I and class II types were taken from metadata supplied by the sample provider and were not determined by assay-based typing. The repertoires were made available in a free public database intended to serve as a resource for research on the immune response to SARS-CoV-2. Subjects who had been exposed to COVID-19, were actively infected with it, or had recovered from it provided the deeply sampled blood TCRbeta repertoires that made up the dataset. The samples were drawn from two sources: the first 160 participants of the ongoing ImmuneRACE study, and fewer than 1,500 subjects contributed by 6 global collaborators. The prospective study material was composed of cDNA or gDNA derived from T cells, B-cell-depleted T cells, or PBMCs. General findings and caveats noted by the study authors: Clinical and demographic metadata were provided uncurated, with the amount varying by source and participant.

Whole blood was collected in K2EDTA tubes by collaborating institutions according to the institutions' own protocols. For TCRbeta analysis, collaborators shipped samples as frozen whole blood, isolated PBMCs, or DNA extracted from either of those sample types. CDR1 and CDR2 (MGHRA, YSYEKL) derive from the germline V gene. At the junction V is shortened by 4 bases and J by 3 bases; bases outside the gene matches: 4. Counted from cysteine to phenylalanine, this CDR3 has 15 amino acids. The entry retains the CDR3 DNA only, 45 bases that are in frame from base 1. Note on this clone: Its antigen is not yet known. No much larger clone is present one base from it, and per-base qualities are unavailable.

TCRbeta CDR3 regions were amplified from genomic DNA using the immunoSEQ Assay, a bias-controlled multiplex PCR. In the original analysis: The number of nucleated cells in each sample was estimated by amplification of reference gene primers within the assay. Sequence reads were collapsed and filtered to measure the absolute abundance of every unique TCRbeta CDR3 rearrangement. Productive Simpson clonality was computed per sample as the square root of Simpson's diversity index over productive rearrangements. The table comes from immuneACCESS by way of TCRdb, which keeps in-frame sequences with V and J called. Part of the clones is missing from these tables; in studies checked, under half for an unresolved V gene and the rest for unknown reasons. The DNA was the basis for D and trimming; V, J and clone size are from that table. In all, the sample holds approximately 240,000 clones, and around 81% of those were seen once. Roughly 2.3% of the sample lies in the top ten.

The rearranged segments are TRBV4-1 and TRBJ2-3; 10 bases in the middle match TRBD2. What was sequenced was peripheral blood. This sequence was found in a woman aged 60-75 years with acute or convalescent COVID-19. The CDR3 here reads CASSRASGGTDTQYF. The DNA sequence is given as TGCGCCAGCAGCCGAGCTAGCGGGGGAACAGATACGCAGTATTTT.